The 32 T cell receptor beta chains given below trace back to one sample, sequenced in a study of blood T cell repertoires in COVID-19. The data were produced by immunoSEQ multiplex PCR, yet TCRdb's version contains in-frame clones alone and is incomplete. Among around 450,000 clones listed, 80% to 95% were seen once. Sequencing was done on a sample of PBMCs or T cells enriched from blood (not recorded which). The receptors derive from a man younger than 35 who had recovered from COVID-19.

The rearrangement links TRBV27 to TRBJ2-7; maybe TRBD2 (5 bases). CDR1 and CDR2 (germline): MNHEY, SMNVEV (reference sequence). There are 14 residues in the CDR3. V was trimmed by 4 bases and J by 9 bases, leaving 19 bases between them. In nucleotides, the CDR3 is TGTGCCAGCAGTTGGAGCGCGGAGGTTCCCGTGCAGTACTTC. Protein sequence: CASSWSAEVPVQYF.

The rearrangement uses TRBV12-2 and TRBJ1-3; the table names TRBD1, a call not compared with the DNA. TRBV12-2 represents a pseudogene. This CDR3 spans 14 amino acids. CDR3 in DNA: TGTGCAAGTCGTCCAGACAGGGGGCGTGACACCATATATTTT. Translation: CASRPDRGRDTIYF.

The rearrangement links TRBV24-1 to TRBJ1-1, with 8 bases fitting TRBD1. The junction had 16 bases not matched to a gene; V was cut back by 3 bases and J by 5 bases. This CDR3 region has 18 residues. CDR1 is KGHDR, CDR2 SFDVKD, per germline. The CDR3 DNA reads as TGTGCCACCAGTGATAACAGATCAGGGGGCGGTAGAAAAACTGAAGCTTTCTTT. Its translation is CATSDNRSGGGRKTEAFF.

The chain combines TRBV4-1 with TRBJ2-7; 8 nucleotides match TRBD2. Trimming took 4 bases from V and 4 from J; bases not matched to a gene: 9. This CDR3 has 15 amino acids. The germline gives CDR1 MGHRA, CDR2 YSYEKL. This chain's CDR3 is CASSPRAGEGYEQYF. CDR3 sequence (DNA): TGCGCCAGCAGCCCCCGAGCGGGAGAGGGTTACGAGCAGTACTTC.

This chain joins TRBV7-9 and TRBJ1-2, with 8 bases that match TRBD1. The CDR3 loop spans 12 amino acids. From germline, CDR1 is SEHNR and CDR2 FQNEAQ (reference sequence). V lost 10 bases to trimming and J lost 10 bases; unmatched junction nucleotides: 11. CDR3 DNA: TGTGCCAATTCCATGACAGGGGAATTCTACACCTTC. It is translated as CANSMTGEFYTF. Complete variable domain (other parts from reference TRBV7-9 and TRBJ1-2): DTGVSQNPRHKITKRGQNVTFRCDPISEHNRLYWYRQTLGQGPEFLTYFQNEAQLEKSRLLSDRFSAERPKGSFSTLEIQRTEQGDSAMYLCANSMTGEFYTFGSGTRLTVV.

The chain couples TRBV20-1 to TRBJ1-4; unclear D gene. In germline, CDR1 is DFQATT, CDR2 SNEGSKA (reference sequence). Trimming took 3 bases from V and 11 from J, leaving 13 bases between them. The CDR3 sequence is 12 residues long. CDR3 loop: CSASSTIAKLFF. In DNA, the CDR3 is TGCAGTGCTAGTAGTACTATAGCGAAACTGTTTTTT.

This clone was seen a single time. The genes are TRBV6-5 and TRBJ1-6; D is undetermined. The V gene's germline CDR1 is MNHEY and CDR2 SVGAGI. Trimming removed 10 bases at V and 5 bases at J, with 12 bases between. This CDR3 has 13 residues. CDR3 sequence reads: CATQALNNSPLHF. The CDR3 DNA reads as TGTGCCACCCAAGCACTTAATAATTCACCCCTCCACTTT.

The chain couples TRBV5-1 to TRBJ2-1; TRBD2 aligns across 10 bases. The V gene end was trimmed by 3 bases and the J gene end by 0 bases; junction bases not matched to a gene: 9. The CDR3 runs 18 residues. CDR1 SGHRS and CDR2 YFSETQ come from the germline V gene. This CDR3 reads CASSSHGTSAGSYNEQFF. For the CDR3, the DNA is TGCGCCAGCAGCTCCCATGGGACTAGCGCCGGCTCCTACAATGAGCAGTTCTTC.

This clone has just a few counts. This sequence joins TRBV4-1 and TRBJ1-4; 9 nucleotides align to TRBD1. The CDR3 has 16 residues. Germline V lookup: CDR1 MGHRA, CDR2 YSYEKL. The V segment lost 0 bases and the J segment 9 bases; nucleotides outside the gene matches: 8. As DNA, the CDR3 is TGCGCCAGCAGCCAAGACCCCGGGACAGGGTCTAAAAAACTGTTTTTT. Protein: CASSQDPGTGSKKLFF.

This clone was picked up a small number of times. The rearrangement joins TRBV28 to TRBJ2-3; 11 nucleotides line up with TRBD2. This CDR3 has 17 amino acids. CDR1 MDHEN and CDR2 SYDVKM come from the germline V gene. J lost 4 bases, V lost 4 bases, and 10 bases had no gene match. DNA for the CDR3: TGTGCCAGCAGTTCGCCCCTTAGCGGGGGGGCTGCAGATACGCAGTATTTT. Its protein product is CASSSPLSGGAADTQYF.

The chain carries TRBV28 and TRBJ1-1; a possible D gene is TRBD1 (5 bases). The CDR3 loop spans 15 amino acids. V lost 2 bases and J 0 bases, leaving 10 bases between the germline ends. From germline, CDR1 is MDHEN and CDR2 SYDVKM. CDR3: CASSLGDRLNTEAFF. The CDR3 nucleotides are TGTGCCAGCAGTTTAGGTGACAGACTGAACACTGAAGCTTTCTTT.

In its sample, this clone was seen once. The rearrangement joins TRBV4-1 to TRBJ1-1; TRBD1 matches at 8 bases. V gave up 4 bases and J gave up 2 bases; unmatched junction bases: 6. Germline-derived CDR1 and CDR2 are MGHRA and YSYEKL. CDR3 length: 15 residues. In nucleotides, the CDR3 is TGCGCCAGCAGCCTGGAGGACAGGGCTAACACTGAAGCTTTCTTT. Protein product: CASSLEDRANTEAFF.

V and J are TRBV2 and TRBJ1-1; D is ambiguous. CDR3 length equals 12 residues. V lost 4 bases to trimming and J lost 8 bases, with 11 bases between them. The germline V gene encodes CDR1 SNHLY and CDR2 FYNNEI. CDR3 region: CASSVVGREAFF. CDR3 coding DNA: TGTGCCAGCAGTGTGGTGGGCAGGGAAGCTTTCTTT.

V and J are TRBV27 and TRBJ2-7; D possibly corresponds to TRBD1 (6 bases). This CDR3 comprises 16 residues. In germline, CDR1 is MNHEY, CDR2 SMNVEV (reference sequence). The ends were cut back, 2 bases at V and 0 bases at J, with 14 bases in the middle. CDR3 protein: CASSLKWGPYSYEQYF. CDR3 sequence (DNA): TGTGCCAGCAGTTTAAAGTGGGGGCCCTACTCCTACGAGCAGTACTTC.

The chain recombines TRBV28 with TRBJ2-3; possibly TRBD2 for D (5 bases). Germline CDR1 and CDR2: MDHEN and SYDVKM. Trimming cost V 10 bases and J 1 base, with 21 bases left between them. CDR3 length: 16 residues. CDR3 region: CATSSAASGGTDTQYF. The CDR3 coding sequence is TGTGCCACCTCTTCGGCCGCCTCCGGGGGCACAGATACGCAGTATTTT.

The rearrangement uses TRBV4-2 and TRBJ2-2, with D possibly TRBD2 on 6 matching bases. The V and J ends lost 1 base and 0 bases respectively, with 12 bases between them. Germline-derived CDR1 and CDR2 are LGHNA and YNFKEQ. The CDR3 consists of 17 residues. CDR3 nucleotide sequence: TGTGCCAGCAGCCAAGGACCAGCGGGTACGAACACCGGGGAGCTGTTTTTT. This gives the protein CASSQGPAGTNTGELFF.

The table lists this clone with a count of one. The V gene is TRBV9, the J gene TRBJ1-1, with a possible D match to TRBD1 (6 bases). Between the trimmed V and J ends, which lost 4 bases and 4 bases, there was a span of 17 bases. The CDR3 length is 15 residues. Germline assignment: CDR1 SGDLS and CDR2 YYNGEE. The CDR3 protein is CASSMRTDPATEAFF. The CDR3 nucleotides are TGTGCCAGCAGCATGCGGACAGACCCAGCCACTGAAGCTTTCTTT. The complete variable domain, with remaining parts taken from reference TRBV9 and TRBJ1-1, reads DSGVTQTPKHLITATGQRVTLRCSPRSGDLSVYWYQQSLDQGLQFLIQYYNGEERAKGNILERFSAQQFPDLHSELNLSSLELGDSALYFCASSMRTDPATEAFFGQGTRLTVV.

This chain links TRBV19 with TRBJ2-2; TRBD1 aligns across 12 bases. V lost 6 bases and J lost 6; bases outside the gene matches: 8. Germline V gene data show CDR1 as LNHDA and CDR2 as SQIVND (reference sequence). This CDR3 is built from 16 residues. CDR3 region: CASSATGTGGSGELFF. In DNA form, the CDR3 reads TGTGCCAGTAGCGCCACCGGGACAGGGGGCTCCGGGGAGCTGTTTTTT. Full variable domain (outside the CDR3, taken from reference TRBV19 and TRBJ2-2): DGGITQSPKYLFRKEGQNVTLSCEQNLNHDAMYWYRQDPGQGLRLIYYSQIVNDFQKGDIAEGYSVSREKKESFPLTVTSAQKNPTAFYLCASSATGTGGSGELFFGEGSRLTVL.

The rearrangement uses TRBV6-5 and TRBJ2-7, with 7 positions matching TRBD2. V shed 7 bases, J shed 4 bases, and the junction held 7 bases outside the gene matches. CDR3 size: 13 residues. The germline CDR1 and CDR2 sequences are MNHEY and SVGAGI. DNA for the CDR3: TGTGCCAGCACACCTAGCGGAAGGTACGAGCAGTACTTC. This translates into CASTPSGRYEQYF.

The CDR3 loop is CSASGTGGDNSPLHF. DNA for the CDR3: TGCAGTGCTAGTGGGACAGGGGGGGATAATTCACCCCTCCACTTT. The chain links TRBV20-1 to TRBJ1-6; 11 bases are a match to TRBD1. The V gene end was trimmed by 3 bases and the J gene end by 5 bases; junction bases not matched to a gene: 3. The germline CDR1 and CDR2 sequences are DFQATT and SNEGSKA (reference sequence). This CDR3 has 15 residues.

J is TRBJ1-5 and V is TRBV28; D not certain. This CDR3 is built from 14 residues. Germline-derived CDR1 and CDR2 are MDHEN and SYDVKM. The V end lost 4 bases, the J end lost 6 bases, and 13 bases lay between the germline ends. CDR3 loop: CASSSGSGGQPQHF. DNA of the CDR3: TGTGCCAGCAGTTCCGGGTCCGGTGGTCAGCCCCAGCATTTT.

The V and J genes are TRBV30 and TRBJ2-3; the match to TRBD1 covers 9 bases. This CDR3 is 15 amino acids long. V dropped 5 bases and J dropped 4; count of bases not matched to a gene: 10. Germline CDR1 reads GTSNPN; CDR2 reads SVGIG (reference sequence). The DNA for the CDR3 is TGTGCCTGGGATCCGGGACAGGGTGGGGCAGATACGCAGTATTTT. It translates to CAWDPGQGGADTQYF.

The rearrangement links TRBV10-1 to TRBJ2-1, with TRBD1 identical over 7 bases. CDR3 length: 14 residues. Germline CDR1 and CDR2: WNHNN and SYGVQD (reference sequence). V shed 5 bases, J shed 8 bases, and the junction held 9 bases outside the gene matches. The CDR3 coding sequence is TGCGCCAGCAGTCAAGGGGACAGAAGCGATGAGCAGTTCTTC. It is translated as CASSQGDRSDEQFF.

This clone was observed a single time. The chain couples TRBV6-1 to TRBJ2-1, with a tentative D call TRBD2 (5 bases). The CDR3 consists of 15 residues. The germline V gene has CDR1 MNHNS and CDR2 SASEGT. The V end lost 3 bases, the J end lost 1 base, and 10 bases lay between the germline ends. The chain's CDR3 is CASSEIGGSYNEQFF. The CDR3 bases are TGTGCCAGCAGTGAGATCGGCGGGTCCTACAATGAGCAGTTCTTC.

The CDR3: CASSATGSGNTIYF. CDR3 nucleotides: TGTGCCAGCAGCGCTACAGGGTCTGGAAACACCATATATTTT. The V gene is TRBV9, the J gene TRBJ1-3; tentative D call: TRBD1 (6 bases). The ends were cut back, 3 bases at V and 1 base at J, with 8 bases in the middle. CDR3 length: 14 amino acids. In germline, CDR1 is SGDLS, CDR2 YYNGEE.

The chain is built from TRBV11-3 and TRBJ2-1; perhaps TRBD1 as D (5 bases). Germline V CDR1 and CDR2: SGHNT, YENEEA. V was shortened by 4 bases and J by 6 bases, with 13 bases between the two germline ends. The CDR3 has 14 amino acids. The CDR3 region has the DNA TGTGCCAGCAGCTCCCCCAGGGTCGGCAATGAGCAGTTCTTC. It specifies CASSSPRVGNEQFF.

The rearrangement links TRBV6-5 to TRBJ2-2; D remains ambiguous. V was cut by 0 bases and J by 5 bases, with 7 bases left in between. The length of the CDR3 is 14 residues. The germline V gene encodes CDR1 MNHEY and CDR2 SVGAGI. CDR3 bases: TGTGCCAGCAGTTACTCAGGCGGTACCGGGGAGCTGTTTTTT. Amino acids: CASSYSGGTGELFF.

This clone was counted once. The V and J genes are TRBV19 and TRBJ1-1, with TRBD1 identical over 8 bases. The CDR3 sequence is 13 residues long. With 5 bases clipped from V and 4 bases from J, the junction kept 3 bases outside the gene matches. Looked up from germline, CDR1 is LNHDA and CDR2 is SQIVND (reference sequence). In DNA form, the CDR3 reads TGTGCCAGTAGTCAGACAGGGGCCACTGAAGCTTTCTTT. Translated, it gives CASSQTGATEAFF.

J is TRBJ2-7 and V is TRBV12-3 or TRBV12-4, with D possibly TRBD1 on 6 matching bases. This CDR3 comprises 13 residues. Between the trimmed V and J ends, which lost 5 bases and 4 bases, there was a span of 12 bases. The CDR3 region is CASSRGSFYEQYF. The CDR3 bases are TGTGCCAGCAGTAGGGGGTCCTTTTACGAGCAGTACTTC.

The CDR3 region is CASSDSGGRSPLHF. CDR3 DNA sequence: TGTGCCAGCAGTGATTCGGGGGGAAGATCACCCCTCCACTTT. This chain uses TRBV25-1 with TRBJ1-6; tentative D call: TRBD1 (5 bases). Germline V gives CDR1 MGHDK, CDR2 SYGVNS. The CDR3 contains 14 residues. Deletions cut 3 bases from V and 10 bases from J, with 13 bases between.

There are a few counts of this clone. The chain joins TRBV19 to TRBJ2-1; 7 bases align to TRBD1. This CDR3 region has 14 residues. The ends lost 6 bases at V and 9 bases at J; junction bases unmatched: 11. Germline CDR1 reads LNHDA; CDR2 reads SQIVND (reference sequence). For the CDR3, the DNA is TGTGCCAGTAGAGGCACACAGGGGATCGGTGAGCAGTTCTTC. Its translation: CASRGTQGIGEQFF. Complete variable domain (other parts from reference TRBV19 and TRBJ2-1): DGGITQSPKYLFRKEGQNVTLSCEQNLNHDAMYWYRQDPGQGLRLIYYSQIVNDFQKGDIAEGYSVSREKKESFPLTVTSAQKNPTAFYLCASRGTQGIGEQFFGPGTRLTVL.

This sequence joins TRBV7-6 and TRBJ1-2, with a possible D match to TRBD1 (5 bases). The CDR3 loop spans 17 amino acids. CDR1 is SGHVS and CDR2 is FNYEAQ in the germline V gene. Trimming cost V 5 bases and J 2 bases, with 21 bases left between them. The CDR3 sequence: CASSAWGEWQTNYGYTF. The DNA of the CDR3 is TGTGCCAGCAGCGCGTGGGGCGAGTGGCAGACAAACTATGGCTACACCTTC.